Listed here are 20 T cell receptor beta chains from one sample, sequenced in a study of T cell responses to AZD1222 COVID-19 vaccine. Method: immunoSEQ multiplex PCR; TCRdb's copy keeps in-frame clones and lacks some. The top ten clones hold more than 15% of a sample with 100,000 or so clones, about 87% of them seen once. The material was peripheral blood, obtained on day 0 of AZD1222 vaccination. These receptors all stem from an adult in good health.

The chain couples TRBV18 to TRBJ2-5; D is unresolved. The germline gives CDR1 KGHSH, CDR2 LQKENI. The V end lost 0 bases, the J end lost 4 bases, and 6 bases lay between the germline ends. This CDR3 comprises 13 residues. CDR3 amino acids: CASSPPIGETQYF. The CDR3 DNA reads TGTGCCAGCTCACCACCGATAGGAGAGACCCAGTACTTC.

The chain couples TRBV7-8 to TRBJ2-2, with D tentatively TRBD1 (6 bases). The CDR3 loop spans 16 amino acids. Per the germline V gene, CDR1 is SGHVS and CDR2 is FQNEAQ. V dropped 1 base and J dropped 0 bases, with 9 bases sitting between them. The CDR3 DNA sequence: TGTGCCAGCAGCTTAGGTGGGACATCGAACACCGGGGAGCTGTTTTTT. Translation gives CASSLGGTSNTGELFF. The whole variable domain, filled in from reference TRBV7-8 and TRBJ2-2, reads GAGVSQSPRYKVAKRGQDVALRCDPISGHVSLFWYQQALGQGPEFLTYFQNEAQLDKSGLPSDRFFAERPEGSVSTLKIQRTQQEDSAVYLCASSLGGTSNTGELFFGEGSRLTVL.

This clone came up a few times. CDR3 sequence (DNA): TGCAGCGTTGTACAGCTCCGGTCAGGTGAATTAAAGGACGAGCAGTACTTC. Amino acid sequence: CSVVQLRSGELKDEQYF. The chain uses TRBV29-1 and TRBJ2-7; D not resolved. Trimming pared 4 bases from V and 5 bases from J, leaving 27 bases between. This CDR3 region has 17 residues. In germline, CDR1 is SQVTM, CDR2 ANQGSEA.

Only one count was recorded for this clone. This chain joins TRBV7-8 and TRBJ1-6; D is undetermined. Germline V gene lookup returns CDR1 SGHVS and CDR2 FQNEAQ. The CDR3 has 15 amino acids. V lost 7 bases and J 4 bases, leaving 14 bases between the germline ends. The CDR3 is CASNEALGYNSPLHF. CDR3 bases: TGTGCCAGCAACGAGGCGCTGGGGTATAATTCACCCCTCCACTTT.

The rearrangement joins TRBV6-4 to TRBJ1-2; 7 bases agree with TRBD1. CDR1 is MRHNA and CDR2 is SNTAGT in the germline V gene. This CDR3 is built from 14 residues. J was trimmed by 6 bases and V by 5 bases; bases with no gene match: 9. Here the CDR3 reads CASSMPTGWDGYTF. CDR3 DNA: TGTGCCAGCAGTATGCCGACAGGGTGGGATGGCTACACCTTC.

The chain's CDR3 is CASSLRGGTIQYF. Here the CDR3 DNA reads TGTGCCAGCAGCTTAAGGGGCGGAACAATTCAGTACTTC. The chain combines TRBV12-3 or TRBV12-4 with TRBJ2-4, with D maybe TRBD1 (5 bases). V lost 6 bases and J 10 bases, leaving 16 bases between the germline ends. This CDR3 is 13 amino acids long.

The chain links TRBV12-3 or TRBV12-4 to TRBJ2-7; 7 bases map to TRBD2. The V and J ends lost 8 bases and 6 bases, in that order; junction bases with no gene match: 7. The CDR3 sequence is 12 residues long. DNA for the CDR3: TGTGCCAGCGCCCCGGGGGAGGGCGAGCAGTACTTC. This gives the protein CASAPGEGEQYF.

The chain joins TRBV5-1 to TRBJ2-1, with 11 positions matching TRBD2. The CDR3 covers 16 residues. Germline assignment: CDR1 SGHRS and CDR2 YFSETQ. The V segment lost 1 base and the J segment 12 bases; nucleotides outside the gene matches: 12. As DNA, the CDR3 is TGCGCCAGCAGCTTGCAACTAGCGGGAGCAAGGACGGTGCAGTTCTTC. As protein: CASSLQLAGARTVQFF.

This chain connects TRBV5-1 to TRBJ2-4; D call uncertain. Germline V CDR1 and CDR2: SGHRS, YFSETQ. The germline V and J ends were trimmed by 5 bases and 0 bases, with 6 bases remaining between them. This CDR3 contains 13 residues. DNA of the CDR3: TGCGCCAGCAGGGACCTAGCCAAAAACATTCAGTACTTC. Translation gives CASRDLAKNIQYF.

The genes are TRBV6-4 and TRBJ1-3, with 9 bases identical to TRBD1. There are 19 residues in the CDR3. V lost 4 bases to trimming and J lost 0 bases; unmatched junction nucleotides: 13. Germline CDR1 is MRHNA and CDR2 is SNTAGT. CDR3 DNA sequence: TGTGCCAGCAGTGTCCGCCTGCCGGGACAGGGTTACTCTGGAAACACCATATATTTT. It yields the protein CASSVRLPGQGYSGNTIYF.

The chain combines TRBV4-2 with TRBJ1-2; D is uncertain. Trimming took off 4 bases at V and 0 bases at J, with 12 bases between the two ends. CDR1 LGHNA and CDR2 YNFKEQ come from the germline V gene. CDR3 length equals 15 residues. CDR3 coding DNA: TGTGCCAGCAGCCCGTTAAGGGAGACTAACTATGGCTACACCTTC. Encoded protein: CASSPLRETNYGYTF.

This clone showed up just once. The chain has TRBV7-3 and TRBJ1-1; TRBD1 matches 8 bases. Trimming at V came to 5 bases and at J to 8 bases, leaving 7 bases not matched to a gene. CDR1 SGHTA and CDR2 FQGTGA come from the germline V gene. The CDR3 contains 13 residues. The CDR3 loop is CASSQRQGKEAFF. The CDR3 DNA sequence: TGTGCCAGCAGCCAGCGACAGGGGAAAGAAGCTTTCTTT.

The gene calls are TRBV3-1 (or the pseudogene TRBV3-2) and TRBJ1-5, with 7 positions matching TRBD1. Germline V gives CDR1 LGHDT, CDR2 YNNKEL (reference sequence). The CDR3 extends over 17 amino acids. Losses at the gene ends were 2 bases for V and 0 bases for J; bases not matched to a gene: 7. DNA of the CDR3: TGTGCCAGCAGCCAAACGACGACAGGGTCTAGCAATCAGCCCCAGCATTTT. Translated: CASSQTTTGSSNQPQHF.

The chain is built from TRBV5-1 and TRBJ2-7; possible D gene TRBD2, 5 bases. V lost 0 bases and J 7 bases, leaving 11 bases between the germline ends. CDR3 size: 13 residues. Germline-derived CDR1 and CDR2 are SGHRS and YFSETQ. CDR3 bases: TGCGCCAGCAGCTTGGCAGCGGAGCGGGAGCAGTACTTC. Translation: CASSLAAEREQYF. Full variable domain (rest looked up from reference TRBV5-1 and TRBJ2-7): KAGVTQTPRYLIKTRGQQVTLSCSPISGHRSVSWYQQTPGQGLQFLFEYFSETQRNKGNFPGRFSGRQFSNSRSEMNVSTLELGDSALYLCASSLAAEREQYFGPGTRLTVT.

This clone was observed many times. This chain connects TRBV7-9 to TRBJ2-7, with 7 bases lining up with TRBD1. J lost 3 bases, V lost 5 bases, and 10 bases had no gene match. CDR1 and CDR2 (germline): SEHNR, FQNEAQ (reference sequence). There are 15 residues in the CDR3. For the CDR3, the DNA is TGTGCCAGCAGCACCAACAGGGGTAAACACTACGAGCAGTACTTC. It is translated as CASSTNRGKHYEQYF.

The chain combines TRBV10-3 with TRBJ1-5, with 8 bases matching TRBD1. The V gene end was trimmed by 7 bases and the J gene end by 6 bases; junction bases not matched to a gene: 8. This CDR3 is built from 14 residues. Germline values: CDR1 ENHRY, CDR2 SYGVKD. The chain's CDR3 is CAIKSAGGGQPQHF. In DNA, the CDR3 is TGTGCCATCAAGTCCGCAGGGGGCGGTCAGCCCCAGCATTTT.

This clone was found once. The V call is TRBV7-9, the J call TRBJ2-1; 11 bases agree with TRBD2. CDR3 length: 15 amino acids. The germline V gene encodes CDR1 SEHNR and CDR2 FQNEAQ (reference sequence). Trimming removed 3 bases from V and 8 bases from J; junction bases left unmatched: 6. DNA for the CDR3: TGTGCCAGCAGCTTTCATAGCGGGGGGGGAGATGAGCAGTTCTTC. Amino acids: CASSFHSGGGDEQFF.

This chain connects TRBV28 to TRBJ2-7; D may match TRBD1 or TRBD2 (6 bases each). This CDR3 is built from 12 residues. CDR1 is MDHEN and CDR2 is SYDVKM in the germline V gene. V was trimmed by 7 bases and J by 4 bases, leaving 11 bases between them. CDR3 nucleotide sequence: TGTGCCAGCACCGGGGGCCAGTACGAGCAGTACTTC. It yields the protein CASTGGQYEQYF. The variable domain in full, with the rest retrieved from reference TRBV28 and TRBJ2-7, is DVKVTQSSRYLVKRTGEKVFLECVQDMDHENMFWYRQDPGLGLRLIYFSYDVKMKEKGDIPEGYSVSREKKERFSLILESASTNQTSMYLCASTGGQYEQYFGPGTRLTVT.

The chain combines TRBV6-5 with TRBJ2-7; 9 nucleotides match TRBD2. The CDR3 sequence is 15 residues long. J was trimmed by 7 bases and V by 2 bases; bases with no gene match: 9. The germline V gene has CDR1 MNHEY and CDR2 SVGAGI. DNA of the CDR3: TGTGCCAGCAGTTACGATGCGGGGGGGTCGGGGGAGCAGTACTTC. It is translated as CASSYDAGGSGEQYF.

This chain joins TRBV2 and TRBJ1-3, with D hard to call. The CDR3 has 11 residues. V lost 4 bases and J lost 8, with 6 bases in between. The germline V gene encodes CDR1 SNHLY and CDR2 FYNNEI. CDR3 amino acids: CASSVGHTIYF. CDR3 nucleotide sequence: TGTGCCAGCAGTGTGGGCCACACCATATATTTT.